The sequence of this T cell receptor beta chain was determined in a study of patients and donors after allogeneic stem cell transplantation. From the RT-PCR reads, TCRdb called clonotypes with MiXCR, one entry per CDR3 protein. The table lists 150,000 or so distinct CDR3 sequences, approximately 22% of them singletons. Unmatched junction bases numbered 8, after V lost 4 bases and J lost 3 bases. Germline CDR1 and CDR2: DFQATT and SNEGSKA (reference sequence). The CDR3 sequence is 15 residues long. This chain joins TRBV20-1 and TRBJ1-5; 8 bases are a match to TRBD1. This receptor was obtained from a human donor who was either an allogeneic HSCT recipient or a stem cell or donor lymphocyte infusion donor (not recorded which). It is not recorded whose cells these are; they may come from a transplant donor. Sequencing used blood, either unsorted or a sorted T cell fraction (not recorded which). CDR3 bases: TGCAGTGCTACAAACAGGGGGGTACTCAATCAGCCCCAGCATTTT. Encoded protein: CSATNRGVLNQPQHF.